This TCR beta chain was recorded in a study of cytomegalovirus exposure and HLA in healthy donors. For the study at large: Ancestry clustering placed around 80% of roughly 410 genotyped donors in the Caucasian-associated cluster.

The PCR contained 60 Vbeta and 13 Jbeta primers. Here immunoSEQ multiplex PCR was the method, and the copy in TCRdb shows in-frame clones only, minus some. The sample records more than 150,000 clones, roughly 82% being singletons. The source material was PBMCs. The clonotype was recovered from a middle-aged man in good health and CMV-seronegative.

CDR3 protein: CASSFPGQGVYTEAFF. CDR3 nucleotide sequence: TGTGCCAGCAGCTTTCCTGGACAGGGCGTTTACACTGAAGCTTTCTTT. The gene calls are TRBV11-2 and TRBJ1-1; 8 bases are a match to TRBD1. Losses at the gene ends were 3 bases for V and 3 bases for J; bases not matched to a gene: 9. Germline V gene sequence: CDR1 SGHAT, CDR2 FQNNGV. The CDR3 is 16 residues long.